These 27 T cell receptor beta chains share one sample of origin, sequenced in a study of OX40 agonist ivuxolimab in advanced cancers. Clones were read by immunoSEQ multiplex PCR, and TCRdb kept only the in-frame ones, dropping some. The sample lists some 35,000 clones; approximately 80% were seen once. Sequencing used CD4+ or CD8+ T cells sorted from blood, obtained in a trial of the OX40 agonist ivuxolimab. The source of these receptors is an adult with an advanced solid tumor such as melanoma, head and neck, liver or kidney cancer.

DNA for the CDR3: TGTGCCAGCCGCCAAGGGGGAAACGAGCAGTACTTC. Translating gives CASRQGGNEQYF. This chain links TRBV11-2 with TRBJ2-5; TRBD1 might be the D (6 bases). TRBJ2-7 matches the DNA end more closely, so the J call is doubtful. Germline CDR1 reads SGHAT; CDR2 reads FQNNGV. The length of the CDR3 is 12 residues.

The CDR3 region is CASSRYTDTQYF. DNA of the CDR3: TGTGCCAGCTCTCGCTACACAGATACGCAGTATTTT. The genes are TRBV9 and TRBJ2-3; D gene ambiguous. Germline CDR1 SGDLS, CDR2 YYNGEE. V gave up 7 bases and J gave up 2 bases, with 8 bases separating them. The CDR3 contains 12 residues.

This chain links TRBV18 with TRBJ2-7; 11 nucleotides match TRBD2. Germline CDR1 KGHSH, CDR2 LQKENI. CDR3 length: 16 residues. V shed 0 bases and J 5 bases; nucleotides not matched to a gene: 6. In DNA form, the CDR3 reads TGTGCCAGCTCACCACCGGTAGCGGGGGGGCTCCACGAGCAGTACTTC. As protein: CASSPPVAGGLHEQYF.

The rearrangement links TRBV19 to TRBJ1-2; 10 positions match TRBD1. V trimming: 3 bases; J trimming: 8 bases; junction bases outside the gene matches: 6. The CDR3 sequence is 14 residues long. Germline V CDR1 and CDR2: LNHDA, SQIVND (reference sequence). CDR3 DNA: TGTGCCAGTAGTATGCTGACAGGGGGCGCGGGCTACACCTTC. Translated, it gives CASSMLTGGAGYTF. Based on the CDR3 plus reference TRBV19 and TRBJ1-2, the full variable domain is DGGITQSPKYLFRKEGQNVTLSCEQNLNHDAMYWYRQDPGQGLRLIYYSQIVNDFQKGDIAEGYSVSREKKESFPLTVTSAQKNPTAFYLCASSMLTGGAGYTFGSGTRLTVV.

V usage is TRBV10-2 and J usage is TRBJ2-7; D perhaps matches TRBD2 (6 bases). Trimming took off 0 bases at V and 9 bases at J, with 21 bases between the two ends. The CDR3 length is 16 residues. Germline V gene lookup returns CDR1 WSHSY and CDR2 SAAADI. This CDR3 is CASSESIAGPQLGQYF. CDR3 sequence (DNA): TGCGCCAGCAGTGAGTCGATTGCGGGACCTCAACTAGGGCAGTACTTC.

J is TRBJ2-7 and V is TRBV7-9; the D is unclear. V lost 5 bases and J 5 bases, leaving 16 bases between the germline ends. CDR1 SEHNR and CDR2 FQNEAQ come from the germline V gene (reference sequence). The CDR3 contains 14 residues. The CDR3 loop reads CASSRLPIGHEQYF. In nucleotides, the CDR3 is TGTGCCAGCAGCCGGCTCCCGATAGGCCACGAGCAGTACTTC. The full variable domain, with the rest looked up from reference TRBV7-9 and TRBJ2-7, is DTGVSQNPRHKITKRGQNVTFRCDPISEHNRLYWYRQTLGQGPEFLTYFQNEAQLEKSRLLSDRFSAERPKGSFSTLEIQRTEQGDSAMYLCASSRLPIGHEQYFGPGTRLTVT.

The rearrangement uses TRBV6-6 and TRBJ2-5, with 10 bases matching TRBD1. This CDR3 has 14 residues. J lost 5 bases, V lost 6 bases, and 6 bases had no gene match. Germline V gene sequence: CDR1 MNHNY, CDR2 SVGAGI (reference sequence). In DNA form, the CDR3 reads TGTGCCAGCAGCCCGACAGGGGGCGTCGAGACCCAGTACTTC. Translating gives CASSPTGGVETQYF.

The CDR3 reads CAWSVGGDTEAFF. In nucleotides, the CDR3 is TGTGCCTGGAGTGTCGGGGGGGACACTGAAGCTTTCTTT. The chain joins TRBV30 to TRBJ1-1; weak D call: TRBD1 (5 bases). CDR1 and CDR2 (germline): GTSNPN, SVGIG (reference sequence). With 0 bases removed from V and 3 bases from J, the gap between germline ends came to 8 bases. This CDR3 has 13 amino acids. Filled out from reference TRBV30 and TRBJ1-1, the complete variable domain reads SQTIHQWPATLVQPVGSPLSLECTVEGTSNPNLYWYRQAAGRGLQLLFYSVGIGQISSEVPQNLSASRPQDRQFILSSKKLLLSDSGFYLCAWSVGGDTEAFFGQGTRLTVV.

The chain employs TRBV19 and TRBJ2-3; no clear D gene. The CDR3 loop spans 13 amino acids. V was pared by 3 bases and J by 6 bases, with 10 bases between. The germline V gene has CDR1 LNHDA and CDR2 SQIVND (reference sequence). The CDR3 DNA reads TGTGCCAGTAGTATCAAGAGTGGGGATACGCAGTATTTT. Translating gives CASSIKSGDTQYF.

This clone was seen a few times. The chain is built from TRBV6-5 and TRBJ1-2; D perhaps matches TRBD1 (6 bases). This CDR3 is built from 14 residues. V was pared by 4 bases and J by 4 bases, with 13 bases between. Germline lookup yields CDR1 MNHEY and CDR2 SVGAGI. The chain's CDR3 is CASSSLGTPYGYTF. The CDR3 DNA sequence: TGTGCCAGCAGTTCGCTCGGGACACCCTATGGCTACACCTTC.

J is TRBJ2-2 and V is TRBV28; D is ambiguous. Deletions cut 8 bases from V and 1 base from J, with 11 bases between. This CDR3 has 14 residues. From germline, CDR1 is MDHEN and CDR2 SYDVKM. DNA for the CDR3: TGTGCCAGCCGTACTCGACAGAACACCGGGGAGCTGTTTTTT. Protein sequence: CASRTRQNTGELFF.

The chain employs TRBV5-6 and TRBJ2-7; D may be TRBD2 (7 bases). Per germline, CDR1 SGHDT and CDR2 YYEEEE. V was shortened by 0 bases and J by 5 bases, with 12 bases between the two germline ends. The CDR3 sequence is 14 residues long. CDR3 coding DNA: TGTGCCAGCAGCTTGGTGGGGGGGCGTGACGAGCAGTACTTC. Its translation: CASSLVGGRDEQYF. Full variable domain (rest looked up from reference TRBV5-6 and TRBJ2-7): DAGVTQSPTHLIKTRGQQVTLRCSPKSGHDTVSWYQQALGQGPQFIFQYYEEEERQRGNFPDRFSGHQFPNYSSELNVNALLLGDSALYLCASSLVGGRDEQYFGPGTRLTVT.

In regard to this clone: Germline and junction disagree at one end, which may indicate a read error. The rearrangement links TRBV5-6 to TRBJ1-2; D uncertain. CDR3 length: 14 amino acids. Germline CDR1 is SGHDT and CDR2 is YYEEEE. The CDR3 DNA is TGTGTCAGCAGCTTTGGGCTCCCCGACTCTGGCTACACCTTC. Its protein product is CVSSFGLPDSGYTF.

V usage is TRBV29-1 and J usage is TRBJ2-7; 8 nucleotides align to TRBD1. Germline CDR1 SQVTM, CDR2 ANQGSEA. Unmatched junction bases numbered 6, after V lost 4 bases and J lost 7 bases. The CDR3 is 12 amino acids. The CDR3 DNA reads as TGCAGCGTTGCTCAGGGGGCGTGGGAGCAGTACTTC. It encodes CSVAQGAWEQYF.

To note about this clone: A far larger clone is one base from this, pointing to a likely read error. The same CDR3 can be traced to other DNA sequences in this sample. CDR3 in DNA: TGTGCCAGCAGCCAAGGGACAGACGGGATCTACGAGCAGTACTTC. As protein: CASSQGTDGIYEQYF. This chain connects TRBV5-2 to TRBJ2-7; TRBD1, the table's D call, lacks a check against the DNA. TRBV5-2 is recorded as a pseudogene. The CDR3 has 15 amino acids.

The CDR3 nucleotides are TGTGCCAGCAGCCAAGATTGGTCGACAAGCTATGGCTACACCTTC. This gives the protein CASSQDWSTSYGYTF. The genes are TRBV4-2 and TRBJ1-2; D uncertain. Trimming pared 0 bases from V and 4 bases from J, leaving 12 bases between. Germline V gene lookup returns CDR1 LGHNA and CDR2 YNFKEQ. The CDR3 is made up of 15 amino acids.

This chain uses TRBV7-6 with TRBJ2-3; 13 bases are a match to TRBD2. CDR1 and CDR2 from the germline V gene are SGHVS and FNYEAQ. The CDR3 sequence is 15 residues long. Unmatched junction bases numbered 3, after V lost 4 bases and J lost 5 bases. CDR3 residues: CASSSRLAGGDTQYF. As DNA, the CDR3 is TGTGCCAGCAGCTCACGACTAGCGGGAGGAGATACGCAGTATTTT.

The chain is built from TRBV16 and TRBJ1-2; D remains unclear. Germline lookup yields CDR1 KGHSY and CDR2 FQNENV. CDR3 length: 12 amino acids. The germline V and J ends were trimmed by 2 bases and 7 bases, with 8 bases remaining between them. CDR3 protein: CASSQLVGGYTF. The CDR3 nucleotides are TGTGCCAGCAGCCAACTCGTGGGTGGCTACACCTTC.

This clone was observed a single time. The chain links TRBV27 to TRBJ2-7, with 7 bases lining up with TRBD1. After removal of 7 bases from V and 4 bases from J, the junction contained 10 bases not matched to a gene. The CDR3 covers 14 residues. Germline lookup yields CDR1 MNHEY and CDR2 SMNVEV (reference sequence). In DNA form, the CDR3 reads TGTGCCAGCACTCCAGGGGGAAAAAGTTACGAGCAGTACTTC. Its protein is CASTPGGKSYEQYF.

With respect to this clone: A read error may explain this, as a much larger clone is one base away. The chain employs TRBV5-2 and TRBJ2-7; the D call TRBD1 from the table was never checked on the DNA. TRBV5-2 is a documented pseudogene. The CDR3 extends over 15 amino acids. CDR3 sequence reads: CASSLGGGGSYEQHF. The CDR3 DNA reads TGTGCCAGCAGCTTAGGAGGGGGCGGATCCTACGAGCAGCACTTC.

This chain connects TRBV15 to TRBJ2-2; D remains ambiguous. The V end lost 3 bases, the J end lost 6 bases, and 8 bases lay between the germline ends. CDR3 size: 13 residues. From germline, CDR1 is LNHNV and CDR2 YYDKDF (reference sequence). The CDR3 sequence is CATSSHGAGELFF. In DNA, the CDR3 is TGTGCCACCAGCAGTCATGGAGCCGGGGAGCTGTTTTTT.

This sequence joins TRBV11-2 and TRBJ2-3, with no clear D. Germline values: CDR1 SGHAT, CDR2 FQNNGV. V was clipped by 5 bases and J by 4 bases, with 16 bases between them. The CDR3 is 15 amino acids. The CDR3 DNA is TGTGCCAGCAGCCTGGGTCGAATGGCCGCAGATACGCAGTATTTT. It encodes CASSLGRMAADTQYF.

This sequence joins TRBV6-5 and TRBJ1-1; D not resolved. The CDR3 has 13 amino acids. Trimming took 2 bases from V and 8 from J, leaving 12 bases between them. The germline V gene has CDR1 MNHEY and CDR2 SVGAGI. The DNA for the CDR3 is TGTGCCAGCAGTTACCCGGGCCGCACCGAAGCTTTCTTT. Translating it yields CASSYPGRTEAFF.

This rearrangement joins TRBV19 to TRBJ2-7; 8 bases fit TRBD2. Trimming removed 4 bases from V and 4 bases from J; junction bases left unmatched: 3. Germline CDR1 and CDR2: LNHDA and SQIVND (reference sequence). This CDR3 comprises 13 residues. Here the CDR3 DNA reads TGTGCCAGTAGTAGGACTAGCCTTTACGAGCAGTACTTC. It encodes CASSRTSLYEQYF.

This chain connects TRBV5-4 to TRBJ1-6, with no clear D. The CDR3 runs 16 residues. V gave up 0 bases and J gave up 14 bases, with 21 bases separating them. The germline V gene has CDR1 SGHNT and CDR2 YYREEE (reference sequence). CDR3 protein: CASSLGLTTSGFTLHF. CDR3 coding DNA: TGTGCCAGCAGCTTGGGACTGACCACCTCCGGGTTCACCCTCCACTTT.

V and J are TRBV9 and TRBJ1-2, with D unclear. Germline V gene lookup returns CDR1 SGDLS and CDR2 YYNGEE. Deletions cut 8 bases from V and 2 bases from J, with 16 bases between. The CDR3 consists of 14 residues. The DNA for the CDR3 is TGTGCCAGTACCGGGCAGTTACTCAACTATGGCTACACCTTC. It codes for CASTGQLLNYGYTF.

The V call is TRBV14, the J call TRBJ2-3; D gene unclear. Germline V gene lookup returns CDR1 SGHDN and CDR2 FVKESK. There are 13 residues in the CDR3. V dropped 1 base and J dropped 3 bases, with 5 bases sitting between them. CDR3 region: CASSQAATDTQYF. As DNA, the CDR3 is TGTGCCAGCAGCCAAGCGGCAACAGATACGCAGTATTTT. Complete variable domain (other parts from reference TRBV14 and TRBJ2-3): EAGVTQFPSHSVIEKGQTVTLRCDPISGHDNLYWYRRVMGKEIKFLLHFVKESKQDESGMPNNRFLAERTGGTYSTLKVQPAELEDSGVYFCASSQAATDTQYFGPGTRLTVL.